Following are 9 T cell receptor beta chains from one sample sequenced in a study of blood T cells in healthy people across ages (dated by TCRdb to the mid-2010s). Receptor libraries were prepared by 5' RACE. The sample was run on an Illumina HiSeq 2500. A second 7 to 11 cycle PCR used a sample-barcoded 5' primer and a J-beta primer mix. The raw public reads went through TCRdb reprocessing: fastp at Q25, MiXCR clone calling, in-frame beta chains kept. Each CDR3 protein gets just one entry, which takes the most common genes and DNA from the rows behind it. The sample table lists about 720,000 distinct CDR3 sequences, approximately 22% of them with a count of one. Clones ranked in the top ten supply 20% to 25% of the sample. The sample comprised blood. Receptor source: a man in his sixties or seventies in good health.

The table lists this clonotype with a few counts. This chain links TRBV21-1 with TRBJ1-1; the DNA was not used to check the table's D call, TRBD1. TRBV21-1 is annotated as a pseudogene. This CDR3 region has 15 residues. The CDR3 sequence is CASSKTGGADTEAFF. The CDR3 DNA follows: TGTGCCAGCAGCAAAACAGGGGGCGCCGACACTGAAGCTTTCTTT.

The chain uses TRBV12-3 or TRBV12-4 and TRBJ2-1; D not resolved. The CDR3 sequence is 13 residues long. V lost 6 bases to trimming and J lost 0 bases, with 6 bases between them. The CDR3 reads CASRMDSYNEQFF. CDR3 DNA sequence: TGTGCCAGCAGAATGGACTCCTACAATGAGCAGTTCTTC.

The chain is built from TRBV7-2 and TRBJ1-3; D is ambiguous. V gave up 2 bases and J gave up 0 bases, with 8 bases separating them. The CDR3 sequence is 15 residues long. Germline V gene sequence: CDR1 SGHTA, CDR2 FQGNSA. CDR3 sequence reads: CASSLLTRSGNTIYF. CDR3 nucleotide sequence: TGTGCCAGCAGCTTACTGACTCGCTCTGGAAACACCATATATTTT.

V is TRBV28 and J is TRBJ1-2; TRBD1 matches 7 bases. The CDR3 is made up of 18 amino acids. Trimming removed 6 bases from V and 4 bases from J; junction bases left unmatched: 20. The germline V gene encodes CDR1 MDHEN and CDR2 SYDVKM. The CDR3 loop is CASRQGSGSGRDSYGYTF. The CDR3 bases are TGTGCCAGCAGACAGGGATCCGGGTCTGGCCGGGACAGCTATGGCTACACCTTC.

The V call is TRBV7-9, the J call TRBJ2-3, with D possibly TRBD2 on 6 matching bases. This CDR3 is built from 16 residues. V gave up 5 bases and J gave up 2 bases, with 17 bases separating them. Per germline, CDR1 SEHNR and CDR2 FQNEAQ (reference sequence). As DNA, the CDR3 is TGTGCCAGCAGCCAACCTAGCGTTCTAAACACAGATACGCAGTATTTT. Protein: CASSQPSVLNTDTQYF.

This chain uses TRBV20-1 with TRBJ2-3; D is unresolved. CDR3 size: 12 residues. Trimming pared 3 bases from V and 12 bases from J, leaving 16 bases between. Germline CDR1 is DFQATT and CDR2 is SNEGSKA (reference sequence). For the CDR3, the DNA is TGCAGTGCTAGCCCCTACCTGAAGGACCAGTATTTT. Its protein is CSASPYLKDQYF.

This chain's CDR3 is CASSVGDRGRETQYF. CDR3 in DNA: TGCGCCAGCAGTGTAGGGGACAGGGGTCGGGAGACCCAGTACTTC. The V call is TRBV10-2, the J call TRBJ2-5, with 10 bases aligning to TRBD1. The CDR3 is 15 amino acids. J gave up 5 bases and V 4 bases, and 7 bases lay outside the gene matches. From germline, CDR1 is WSHSY and CDR2 SAAADI.

This clonotype was seen only a few times. V gene TRBV7-9 combines with J gene TRBJ2-1, with TRBD2 matching 7 bases. CDR3 length: 14 amino acids. Germline V CDR1 and CDR2: SEHNR, FQNEAQ (reference sequence). V lost 8 bases and J lost 0; bases outside the gene matches: 4. CDR3 region: CASAGDSSYNEQFF. In DNA, the CDR3 is TGTGCCAGCGCGGGAGATAGCTCCTACAATGAGCAGTTCTTC.

This clonotype was recorded at least ten times. V gene TRBV18 combines with J gene TRBJ1-5; 7 bases are shared with TRBD1. After removal of 6 bases from V and 1 base from J, the junction contained 6 bases not matched to a gene. The CDR3 consists of 15 residues. CDR1 and CDR2 (germline): KGHSH, LQKENI. This CDR3 is CASSHRGVSNQPQHF. The CDR3 nucleotides read TGTGCCAGCTCTCACAGGGGAGTCAGCAATCAGCCCCAGCATTTT.